One T cell receptor beta chain is described in this entry. What antigen it recognizes has not been identified. No qualities accompany the bases; no much larger clone lies one base away. V is pared back by 7 bases and J by 2 bases, with 14 bases lying between the germline termini. As encoded in the germline V gene (reference sequence), CDR1 is LNHDA while CDR2 is SQIVND. Spanning cysteine to phenylalanine, the CDR3 consists of 14 amino acids. The DNA shown is the 42-base CDR3, in frame from base 1. The sample belongs to a study of blood T cell repertoires in COVID-19 (dated by TCRdb to about 2020). Turning to the overall study: The collaborator samples originated in the United States, Italy and Spain and spanned the acute and convalescent phases of COVID-19. The material from the prospective study consisted of cDNA or gDNA derived from T cells, B-cell-depleted T cells, or PBMCs. Subjects who had been exposed to COVID-19, were actively infected with it, or had recovered from it provided the deeply sampled blood TCRbeta repertoires that made up the dataset. The repertoires were made available in a free public database intended to serve as a resource for research on the immune response to SARS-CoV-2. Samples were obtained from the ongoing ImmuneRACE study (first 160 participants) and from 1,254 subjects provided by 6 global collaborators. Sample metadata almost always included a de-identified subject ID, COVID-19 status, age in years and sex. Where available, HLA class I and class II types were taken from metadata supplied by the sample provider and were not determined by assay-based typing. Findings and caveats that apply to the study as a whole: How much clinical and demographic metadata was included differed by source and by participant, and the metadata was provided uncurated.

Whole blood was collected in K2EDTA tubes by collaborating institutions according to the institutions' own protocols. For TCRbeta analysis, collaborator samples were shipped as frozen whole blood, as isolated PBMCs, or as DNA extracted from either sample type. The immunoSEQ Assay, a bias-controlled multiplex PCR, was used to amplify TCRbeta CDR3 regions from genomic DNA. The authors' pipeline ran thus. Nucleated cell counts per sample were estimated from amplification of reference gene primers within the assay. To quantify the absolute abundance of each unique TCRbeta CDR3 rearrangement, sequence reads were collapsed and filtered. For each sample, productive Simpson clonality was calculated as the square root of Simpson's diversity index over productive rearrangements. In TCRdb, the immuneACCESS table is reduced to in-frame sequences with V and J assigned. These tables do not hold every clone; where another copy was compared, an unresolved V gene accounts for under half, and the others remain unexplained. From that table come the V and J calls and clone size; the DNA was used to work out D and trimming. Here the sample has about 49,000 clones; approximately 87% occur a single time. The ten largest make up over 9.5% of the sample.

This clonotype originated in a human donor in a cohort sampled during active COVID-19. Specimen: peripheral blood. The sequence is built from TRBV19 and TRBJ1-1; the D region possibly corresponds to TRBD1 (5 bases align). The DNA sequence follows: TGTGCCAGTATGGGGGGGAGGAGCAACACTGAAGCTTTCTTT. This sequence encodes CASMGGRSNTEAFF.